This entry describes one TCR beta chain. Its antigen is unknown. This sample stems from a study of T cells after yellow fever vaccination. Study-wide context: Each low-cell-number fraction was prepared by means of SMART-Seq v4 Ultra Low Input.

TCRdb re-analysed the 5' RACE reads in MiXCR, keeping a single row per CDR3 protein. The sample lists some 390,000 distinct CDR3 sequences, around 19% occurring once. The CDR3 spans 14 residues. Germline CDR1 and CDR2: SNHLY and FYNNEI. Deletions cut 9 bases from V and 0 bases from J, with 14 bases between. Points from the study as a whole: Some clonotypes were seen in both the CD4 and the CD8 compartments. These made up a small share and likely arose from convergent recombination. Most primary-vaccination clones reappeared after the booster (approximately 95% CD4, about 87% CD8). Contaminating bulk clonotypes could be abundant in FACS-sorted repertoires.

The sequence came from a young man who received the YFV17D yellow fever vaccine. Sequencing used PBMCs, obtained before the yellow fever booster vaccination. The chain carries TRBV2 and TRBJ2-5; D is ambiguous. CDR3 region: CASMLTQYQETQYF. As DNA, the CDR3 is TGTGCCAGTATGCTCACTCAGTACCAAGAGACCCAGTACTTC.